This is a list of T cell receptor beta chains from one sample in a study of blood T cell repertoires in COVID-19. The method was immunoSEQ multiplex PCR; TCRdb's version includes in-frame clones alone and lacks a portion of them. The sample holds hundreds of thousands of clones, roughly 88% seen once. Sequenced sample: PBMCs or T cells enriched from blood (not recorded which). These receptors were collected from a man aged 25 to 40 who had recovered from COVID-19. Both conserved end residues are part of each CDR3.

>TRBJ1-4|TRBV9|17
CASSIGSKRGTNEKLFF
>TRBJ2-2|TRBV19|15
CASSTSAANTGELFF
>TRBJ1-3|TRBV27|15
CASSLFPPGGNTIYF
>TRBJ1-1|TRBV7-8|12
CASSSRGRVAFF
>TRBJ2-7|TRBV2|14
CASQWDRSSYEQYF
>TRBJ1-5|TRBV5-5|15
CASSLGQGASQPQHF
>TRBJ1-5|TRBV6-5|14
CASRPTGGNQPQHF
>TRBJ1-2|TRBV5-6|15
CASSLEITGNYGYTF
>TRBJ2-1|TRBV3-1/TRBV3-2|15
CASSPRRGSYNEQFF
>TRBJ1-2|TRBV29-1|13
CSVTKTGGWGYTF
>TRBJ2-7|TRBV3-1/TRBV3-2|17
CASSQGGQGAFTYEQYF
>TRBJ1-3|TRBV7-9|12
CASIPGENTIYF
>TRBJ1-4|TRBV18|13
CASSPSAGEKLFF
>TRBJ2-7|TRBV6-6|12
CASSYDTHEQYF
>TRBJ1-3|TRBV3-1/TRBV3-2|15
CASSQGTRSGNTIYF
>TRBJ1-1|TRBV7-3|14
CASSPQGGGTEAFF
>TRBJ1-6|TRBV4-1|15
CASSQDVSVNSPLHF
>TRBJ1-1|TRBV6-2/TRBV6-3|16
CASSHRESLMNTEAFF
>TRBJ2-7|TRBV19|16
CASSRAIGGGLYEQYF
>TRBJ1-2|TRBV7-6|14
CASSLTGQGFGYTF
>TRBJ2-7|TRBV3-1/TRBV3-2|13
CASSRGLGAEQYF
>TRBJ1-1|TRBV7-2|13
CASSLRRSLEAFF
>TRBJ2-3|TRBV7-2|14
CASSRGLSTDTQYF
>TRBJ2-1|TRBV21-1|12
CASYAGDNEQFF
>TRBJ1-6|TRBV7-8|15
CASSLARRESSPLHF
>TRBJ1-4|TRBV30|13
CAWNRQGDEKLFF
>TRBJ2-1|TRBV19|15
CASSIFAVSYNEQFF
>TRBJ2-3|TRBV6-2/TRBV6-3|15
CASSQASGETDTQYF
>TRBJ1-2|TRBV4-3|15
CASSQGGLNNYGYTF
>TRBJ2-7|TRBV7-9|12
CASSTRDYEQYF
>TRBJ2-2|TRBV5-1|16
CASSFGLAGSTGELFF
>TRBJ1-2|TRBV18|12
CASSPGQGPYTF
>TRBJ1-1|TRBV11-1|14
CASSRQDPSTEAFF
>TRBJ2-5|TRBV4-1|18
CASSLTLGTGTGGETQYF
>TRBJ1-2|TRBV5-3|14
CARSCRDRGYGYTF
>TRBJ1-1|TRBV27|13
CASRQTGNTEAFF
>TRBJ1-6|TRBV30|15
CAWRSKTGGISPLHF
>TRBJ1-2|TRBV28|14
CASSFERGRDGYTF
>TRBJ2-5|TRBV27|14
CASSLKVQGETQYF
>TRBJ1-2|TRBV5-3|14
CARSLATRVYGYTF
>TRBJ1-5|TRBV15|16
CATSRASYRGDQPQHF
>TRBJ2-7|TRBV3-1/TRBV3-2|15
CASSQEGGLAYEQYF
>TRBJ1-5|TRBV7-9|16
CASSPTGTYSNQPQHF
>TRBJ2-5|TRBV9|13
CASSVRSGETQYF
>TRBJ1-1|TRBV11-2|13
CASSFEQNTEAFF
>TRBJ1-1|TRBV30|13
CAWRVRGSARAFF
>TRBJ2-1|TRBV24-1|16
CATSDPSGRTYNEQFF
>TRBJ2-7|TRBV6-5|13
CASSPRGGREQYF
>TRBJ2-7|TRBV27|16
CASSFQLSDSSYEQYF
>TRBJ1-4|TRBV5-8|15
CASSTEGQIFEKLFF
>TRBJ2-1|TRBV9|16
CASSVRSLAGYNEQFF
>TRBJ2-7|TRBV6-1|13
CASSEVSSYEQYF